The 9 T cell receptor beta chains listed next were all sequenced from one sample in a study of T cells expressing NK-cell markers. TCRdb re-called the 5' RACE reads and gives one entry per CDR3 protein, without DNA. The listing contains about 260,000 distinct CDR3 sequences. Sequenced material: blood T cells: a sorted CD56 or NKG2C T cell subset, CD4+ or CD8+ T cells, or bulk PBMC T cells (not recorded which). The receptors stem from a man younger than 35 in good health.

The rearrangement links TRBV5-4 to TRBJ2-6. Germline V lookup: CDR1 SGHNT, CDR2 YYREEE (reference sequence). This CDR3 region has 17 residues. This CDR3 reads CASSLEHAGSGANVLTF.

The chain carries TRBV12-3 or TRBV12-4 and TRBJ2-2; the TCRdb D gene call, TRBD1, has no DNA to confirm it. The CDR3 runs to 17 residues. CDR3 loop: CASSSGSGGRNTGELFF.

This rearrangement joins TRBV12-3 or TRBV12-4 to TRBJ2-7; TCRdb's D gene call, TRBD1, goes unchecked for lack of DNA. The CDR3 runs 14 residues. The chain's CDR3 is CASSLGGTGIEQYF.

This chain's CDR3 is CASTPGVPSYEQYF. J is TRBJ2-7 and V is TRBV12-3 or TRBV12-4; TCRdb designates TRBD1, a call that cannot be tested without DNA. The CDR3 runs 14 residues.

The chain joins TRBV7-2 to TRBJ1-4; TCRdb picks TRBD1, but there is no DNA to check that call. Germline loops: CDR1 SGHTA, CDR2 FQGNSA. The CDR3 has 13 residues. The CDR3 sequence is CASSTREKEKLFF.

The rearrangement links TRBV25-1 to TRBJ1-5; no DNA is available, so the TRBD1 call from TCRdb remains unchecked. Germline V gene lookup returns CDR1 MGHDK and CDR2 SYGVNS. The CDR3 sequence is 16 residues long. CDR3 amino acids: CASSEPGTGSNQPQHF. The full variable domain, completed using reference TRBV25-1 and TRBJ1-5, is EADIYQTPRYLVIGTGKKITLECSQTMGHDKMYWYQQDPGMELHLIHYSYGVNSTEKGDLSSESTVSRIRTEHFPLTLESARPSHTSQYLCASSEPGTGSNQPQHFGDGTRLSIL.

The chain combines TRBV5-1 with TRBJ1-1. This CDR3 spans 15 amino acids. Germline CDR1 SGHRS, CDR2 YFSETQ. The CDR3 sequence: CASSLAAHSNTEAFF.

The CDR3 protein is CSARWSRESGYTF. J is TRBJ1-2 and V is TRBV20-1; TCRdb outputs TRBD1, but without DNA this stays unchecked. This CDR3 region has 13 residues. Germline CDR1 is DFQATT and CDR2 is SNEGSKA (reference sequence).

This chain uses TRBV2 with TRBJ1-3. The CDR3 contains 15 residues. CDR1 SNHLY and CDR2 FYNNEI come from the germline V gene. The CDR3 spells CASARALDSGNTIYF.